What follows are 17 T cell receptor beta chains derived from one specimen sequenced in a study of T cells after somatic rescue of genetic block. The repertoire was sequenced with immunoSEQ multiplex PCR; TCRdb's copy has only in-frame clones and lacks some. The top ten hold less than 3.5% of the sample, which has approximately 67,000 clones, about 90% seen once. Sequenced sample: peripheral blood mononuclear cells (PBMCs). The origin of the receptors is a man aged 35 to 55.

The chain uses TRBV6-1 and TRBJ2-5, with 9 bases aligning to TRBD1. From germline, CDR1 is MNHNS and CDR2 SASEGT. The CDR3 extends over 15 amino acids. V was clipped by 0 bases and J by 4 bases; unmatched bases: 3. CDR3 region: CASSEATGGGETQYF. The CDR3 DNA is TGTGCCAGCAGTGAAGCTACAGGGGGCGGAGAGACCCAGTACTTC.

This clone was seen just once. One junction end disagrees with the germline gene, perhaps due to a read error. This chain uses TRBV7-7 with TRBJ2-5, with 15 bases fitting TRBD2. CDR1 is SSHAT, CDR2 FNYEAQ, per germline (reference sequence). CDR3 length: 17 amino acids. The CDR3: CASSSGTSGGHQETQYF. The DNA of the CDR3 is TGTGCTAGCAGCTCCGGGACTAGCGGGGGGCATCAAGAGACCCAGTACTTC.

J is TRBJ1-2 and V is TRBV7-2; no clear D. The CDR3 consists of 15 residues. The V gene's germline CDR1 is SGHTA and CDR2 FQGNSA. V was cut by 5 bases and J by 5 bases, with 18 bases left in between. CDR3 DNA sequence: TGTGCCAGCAGCACTCGAGCCCCTGCCTTTTATGGCTACACCTTC. Residues: CASSTRAPAFYGYTF.

On this clone: This CDR3 is also generated by other DNA sequences in the sample. The chain links TRBV7-9 to TRBJ1-2, with a possible D match to TRBD1 (5 bases). V lost 1 base and J lost 4, with 10 bases in between. This CDR3 is 14 amino acids long. The germline V gene has CDR1 SEHNR and CDR2 FQNEAQ (reference sequence). The CDR3 nucleotides are TGTGCCAGCAGCTTAGGCTCCGGGGGCTATGGCTACACCTTC. This sequence encodes CASSLGSGGYGYTF.

V and J are TRBV28 and TRBJ1-1, with 8 positions matching TRBD1. J gave up 3 bases and V 4 bases, and 7 bases lay outside the gene matches. The CDR3 has 15 amino acids. The germline gives CDR1 MDHEN, CDR2 SYDVKM. DNA for the CDR3: TGTGCCAGCAGTTCAGGGGGCCTAGGGGACACTGAAGCTTTCTTT. This codes for CASSSGGLGDTEAFF.

Only a few counts were recorded for this clone. This chain joins TRBV6-1 and TRBJ2-3; 7 positions agree with TRBD2. The CDR3 contains 15 residues. Germline V gene lookup returns CDR1 MNHNS and CDR2 SASEGT. The J segment lost 1 base and the V segment lost 10 bases, leaving 11 bases of the junction unmatched. CDR3 amino acids: CATLKEAGGTDTQYF. The CDR3 DNA reads TGTGCCACCTTAAAGGAGGCGGGGGGCACAGATACGCAGTATTTT.

The chain links TRBV19 to TRBJ1-2; D may be TRBD1 (5 bases). Germline lookup yields CDR1 LNHDA and CDR2 SQIVND (reference sequence). The CDR3 covers 13 residues. V lost 7 bases, J lost 2 bases, and 11 bases lay in between. The DNA of the CDR3 is TGTGCCAGTACCGATGGGGGGAACTATGGCTACACCTTC. It yields the protein CASTDGGNYGYTF.

This chain uses TRBV11-2 with TRBJ2-2, with D possibly TRBD1 on 5 matching bases. The CDR3 spans 15 residues. V was clipped by 5 bases and J by 7 bases, with 17 bases between them. Germline V gene lookup returns CDR1 SGHAT and CDR2 FQNNGV. The CDR3 bases are TGTGCCAGCAGCCAAATAAGGCAGGGCAGCGGGGAGCTGTTTTTT. It specifies CASSQIRQGSGELFF.

The chain combines TRBV10-3 with TRBJ2-7; 13 bases line up with TRBD2. Looked up from germline, CDR1 is ENHRY and CDR2 is SYGVKD. The CDR3 totals 15 residues. The J segment lost 4 bases and the V segment lost 4 bases, leaving 4 bases of the junction unmatched. CDR3 sequence (DNA): TGTGCCATCAGTGCGACGGGACTAGCGGGATACGAGCAGTACTTC. This sequence encodes CAISATGLAGYEQYF.

The chain couples TRBV15 to TRBJ2-5, with 9 bases aligning to TRBD1. V lost 3 bases, J lost 10 bases, and 9 bases stayed unmatched. Germline V gene data show CDR1 as LNHNV and CDR2 as YYDKDF (reference sequence). There are 14 residues in the CDR3. DNA of the CDR3: TGTGCCACCAGCAGGTCGACAGGGGGATGGGACCAGTACTTC. Amino acid sequence: CATSRSTGGWDQYF.

This clone was recorded once. This sequence joins TRBV15 and TRBJ2-1; D gene ambiguous. The CDR3 is 13 amino acids. The germline CDR1 and CDR2 sequences are LNHNV and YYDKDF (reference sequence). Between the trimmed V and J ends, which lost 2 bases and 4 bases, there was a span of 6 bases. CDR3 sequence reads: CATSRNHYNEQFF. In nucleotides, the CDR3 is TGTGCCACCAGCAGAAACCATTACAATGAGCAGTTCTTC.

The rearrangement joins TRBV2 to TRBJ1-2; D call uncertain. CDR1 SNHLY and CDR2 FYNNEI come from the germline V gene. CDR3 length: 11 amino acids. Trimming pared 6 bases from V and 5 bases from J, leaving 7 bases between. CDR3 loop: CASSQLYGYTF. In DNA, the CDR3 is TGTGCCAGCAGCCAATTATATGGCTACACCTTC.

This rearrangement joins TRBV6-1 to TRBJ1-1; D call uncertain. This CDR3 comprises 12 residues. V was pared by 4 bases and J by 1 base, with 4 bases between. Per the germline V gene, CDR1 is MNHNS and CDR2 is SASEGT. The CDR3 is CASSVSNTEAFF. The CDR3 nucleotides read TGTGCCAGCAGTGTGTCGAACACTGAAGCTTTCTTT.

The chain recombines TRBV29-1 with TRBJ2-7, with D possibly matching TRBD1 (6 bases). Germline V lookup: CDR1 SQVTM, CDR2 ANQGSEA. The CDR3 is 16 residues long. Trimming took off 1 base at V and 2 bases at J, with 18 bases between the two ends. CDR3 residues: CSVEGTENGGTYEQYF. CDR3 DNA sequence: TGCAGCGTTGAAGGGACAGAGAATGGGGGCACCTACGAGCAGTACTTC.

The rearrangement joins TRBV7-9 to TRBJ1-6, with D perhaps matching TRBD1 (6 bases). Trimming pared 7 bases from V and 9 bases from J, leaving 22 bases between. The CDR3 spans 16 residues. Germline assignment: CDR1 SEHNR and CDR2 FQNEAQ (reference sequence). Written as DNA, the CDR3 is TGTGCCAGCACCACATCTACAACAGGGATGGTTTCACCCCTCCACTTT. Residues: CASTTSTTGMVSPLHF.

The chain has TRBV6-5 and TRBJ1-5; no reliable D call. The CDR3 totals 13 residues. V lost 5 bases, J lost 3 bases, and 8 bases lay in between. Germline V gene sequence: CDR1 MNHEY, CDR2 SVGAGI. CDR3 in amino acids: CASSRRNNQPQHF. The CDR3 nucleotides read TGTGCCAGCAGTAGACGGAACAATCAGCCCCAGCATTTT.

V and J are TRBV10-3 and TRBJ2-2; D is possibly TRBD1 (6 bases). The CDR3 spans 15 residues. Germline V lookup: CDR1 ENHRY, CDR2 SYGVKD. V was shortened by 7 bases and J by 6 bases, with 18 bases between the two germline ends. CDR3 sequence (DNA): TGTGCCATCACCGCCCGACAGGCGTCGCCCGGGGAGCTGTTTTTT. This encodes CAITARQASPGELFF.